This passage covers 6 T cell receptor beta chains from one sample sequenced in a study of T cells in localized non-small cell lung cancer. Libraries were prepared by immunoSEQ multiplex PCR; TCRdb keeps only in-frame clonotypes and omits some of them. The sample gives about 1,700 clones, 20% to 25% of which show up once; under 15% is in the top ten. Sequenced here: lung tumor tissue, sampled before any cancer treatment. These receptors were obtained from a man aged 40 to 70 with stage III lung adenocarcinoma.

This clone is classed as medium-sized. J is TRBJ2-5 and V is TRBV11-3, with a possible D match to TRBD1 (6 bases). V gave up 3 bases and J gave up 7 bases, with 15 bases separating them. The germline gives CDR1 SGHNT, CDR2 YENEEA. The CDR3 totals 14 residues. In DNA, the CDR3 is TGTGCCAGCAGCTTGAGCATGGGGGCCGGGACCCAGTACTTC. Residues: CASSLSMGAGTQYF.

Relative to its sample, this clone is large. The rearrangement uses TRBV11-3 and TRBJ2-7; D is unresolved. The germline V gene encodes CDR1 SGHNT and CDR2 YENEEA. V shed 4 bases and J shed 4 bases, with 14 bases lying between them. The CDR3 spans 14 residues. The CDR3 coding sequence is TGTGCCAGCAGCTCCCCCCCACTCTCATACGAGCAGTACTTC. Encoded protein: CASSSPPLSYEQYF.

The chain uses TRBV18 and TRBJ2-1; D is unclear. Trimming took 5 bases from V and 5 from J, leaving 13 bases between them. Germline CDR1 KGHSH, CDR2 LQKENI. The CDR3 contains 14 residues. CDR3 bases: TGTGCCAGCTCATCAACCCGGGTTGACAATGAGCAGTTCTTC. Translation gives CASSSTRVDNEQFF.

By share, this clone counts as medium-sized. The rearrangement uses TRBV11-3 and TRBJ2-1, with 8 bases aligning to TRBD2. CDR1 and CDR2 (germline): SGHNT, YENEEA. The trim removed 5 bases at V and 9 bases at J, leaving 12 bases unmatched. The CDR3 is 15 amino acids. CDR3 coding DNA: TGTGCCAGCAGCCCCTCCGAAGCGGGAGTTCTTGAGCAGTTCTTC. Translating it yields CASSPSEAGVLEQFF. Drawing the rest from reference TRBV11-3 and TRBJ2-1, the complete variable domain is EAGVVQSPRYKIIEKKQPVAFWCNPISGHNTLYWYLQNLGQGPELLIRYENEEAVDDSQLPKDRFSAERLKGVDSTLKIQPAELGDSAVYLCASSPSEAGVLEQFFGPGTRLTVL.

V and J are TRBV30 and TRBJ2-5; 11 nucleotides line up with TRBD2. Germline CDR1 reads GTSNPN; CDR2 reads SVGIG (reference sequence). V was clipped by 5 bases and J by 11 bases; unmatched bases: 7. The CDR3 is made up of 12 amino acids. CDR3 in amino acids: CAWASGGPFQYF. The DNA of the CDR3 is TGTGCCTGGGCTAGCGGGGGGCCCTTTCAGTACTTC.

The chain recombines TRBV6-8 with TRBJ1-1, with D tentatively TRBD1 (6 bases). Germline V CDR1 and CDR2: MNHGY, SAAAGT. CDR3 size: 15 residues. The germline V and J ends were trimmed by 5 bases and 5 bases, with 18 bases remaining between them. The CDR3 bases are TGTGCCAGCAGTCCGCCGACAGGCCGGGGAACTGAAGCTTTCTTT. Residues: CASSPPTGRGTEAFF.